In its sample, the clone carrying this T cell receptor beta chain was seen a few times. The source of the sample is a study of spatial heterogeneity in lung cancer. Turning to the study itself: Detection consistently captured more beta-chain sequences than alpha-chain sequences.

Time point noted: sample taken at primary tumor resection. Unsorted tumor, nontumor lung tissue or cryopreserved PBMC supplied the whole RNA. Donation came from 70 or so patients with untreated early-stage non-small cell lung cancer. V dropped 6 bases and J dropped 3 bases, with 14 bases sitting between them. The CDR3 loop spans 14 amino acids. All TCR cDNA molecules were individually tagged with a unique molecular identifier. Via MiXCR, TCRdb re-called the 5' RACE reads, giving one row per CDR3 protein. This sample yields 70,000 to 90,000 distinct CDR3 sequences, of which roughly 14% are seen a single time; more than 7% belongs to the top ten.

The V call is TRBV12-3 or TRBV12-4, the J call TRBJ1-1, with TRBD1 as a possible D gene (6 bases). The specimen comprised PBMCs, sampled at surgery. The origin of this receptor is a male donor with early-stage non-small cell lung cancer. The CDR3 DNA reads as TGTGCCAGCAGCCCTCCCGGGACATACACTGAAGCTTTCTTT. Amino acid sequence: CASSPPGTYTEAFF.